Below, 20 T cell receptor beta chains from the same sample are listed, as sequenced in a study of cytomegalovirus exposure and HLA in healthy donors. The PCR ran on 60 Vbeta and 13 Jbeta primers. Clones were read by immunoSEQ multiplex PCR, and TCRdb kept only the in-frame ones, dropping some. This sample has about 98,000 clones, with roughly 70% found just once. The material sequenced was PBMCs. The receptors derive from a man in his fifties or sixties in good health and CMV-seronegative.

This clone was seen only a few times. This rearrangement joins TRBV14 to TRBJ2-7; D may be TRBD1 (5 bases). This CDR3 has 14 amino acids. V lost 1 base, J lost 3 bases, and 10 bases lay in between. Germline CDR1 is SGHDN and CDR2 is FVKESK. The CDR3 sequence: CASSQGRDSYEQYF. The CDR3 nucleotides read TGTGCCAGCAGCCAAGGCAGGGATAGCTACGAGCAGTACTTC.

The chain has TRBV7-9 and TRBJ2-7; no reliable D call. Per the germline V gene, CDR1 is SEHNR and CDR2 is FQNEAQ (reference sequence). The CDR3 is 11 residues long. Trimming removed 1 base at V and 12 bases at J, with 10 bases between. The CDR3, as DNA: TGTGCCAGCAGCTTAGACGATATGCGGTACTTC. Its translation is CASSLDDMRYF.

This rearrangement joins TRBV27 to TRBJ1-1; D unclear. With 9 bases removed from V and 2 bases from J, the gap between germline ends came to 16 bases. There are 14 residues in the CDR3. Germline CDR1 MNHEY, CDR2 SMNVEV (reference sequence). The CDR3 spells CASKLSRGNTEAFF. CDR3 in DNA: TGTGCCAGTAAACTCTCCCGGGGTAACACTGAAGCTTTCTTT.

The gene calls are TRBV5-5 and TRBJ2-7, with D perhaps matching TRBD1 (5 bases). This CDR3 region has 15 residues. Between the trimmed V and J ends, which lost 4 bases and 2 bases, there was a span of 16 bases. Germline V CDR1 and CDR2: SGHKS, YYEKEE (reference sequence). The chain's CDR3 is CASSRRQIVAYEQYF. The CDR3 nucleotides are TGTGCCAGCAGCAGACGACAGATCGTAGCCTACGAGCAGTACTTC.

The chain uses TRBV18 and TRBJ1-1; 10 bases are a match to TRBD1. The CDR3 runs to 15 residues. Germline V lookup: CDR1 KGHSH, CDR2 LQKENI. The V gene end was trimmed by 3 bases and the J gene end by 5 bases; junction bases not matched to a gene: 6. In nucleotides, the CDR3 is TGTGCCAGCTCACCCGAGACAGGGGGCAGTACTGAAGCTTTCTTT. Protein sequence: CASSPETGGSTEAFF.

This sequence joins TRBV27 and TRBJ1-6; the D is unclear. The ends were cut back, 3 bases at V and 7 bases at J, with 22 bases in the middle. The CDR3 length is 18 residues. Per the germline V gene, CDR1 is MNHEY and CDR2 is SMNVEV (reference sequence). In DNA form, the CDR3 reads TGTGCCAGCAGTTTGTCCGTTTCTTTAAGCCTTCAAAATTCACCCCTCCACTTT. The encoded protein is CASSLSVSLSLQNSPLHF.

The chain joins TRBV6-5 to TRBJ2-5; no clear D. The end of the DNA fits TRBJ2-7 better, so the J call may be wrong. CDR3 length equals 16 residues. The germline V gene has CDR1 MNHEY and CDR2 SVGAGI. The DNA of the CDR3 is TGTGCCAGCAGTTACTCAAGCTCTCCGAGCCGCTACGAGCAGTACTTC. Its translation is CASSYSSSPSRYEQYF.

The V gene is TRBV5-1, the J gene TRBJ2-2; TRBD2 is a possible D gene (5 bases). The CDR3 consists of 14 residues. In germline, CDR1 is SGHRS, CDR2 YFSETQ. V was shortened by 4 bases and J by 5 bases, with 12 bases between the two germline ends. The CDR3 region is CASSEAAATGELFF. The CDR3 nucleotides are TGCGCCAGCAGCGAGGCAGCGGCTACCGGGGAGCTGTTTTTT.

The V call is TRBV28, the J call TRBJ2-7; the match to TRBD1 covers 10 bases. J was trimmed by 9 bases and V by 6 bases; bases with no gene match: 11. Germline assignment: CDR1 MDHEN and CDR2 SYDVKM. The CDR3 runs to 14 residues. CDR3 nucleotides: TGTGCCAGCAGAGGACAGGGGGGAATGTTACGGCAGTACTTC. Its protein is CASRGQGGMLRQYF. The complete variable domain, with remaining parts taken from reference TRBV28 and TRBJ2-7, reads DVKVTQSSRYLVKRTGEKVFLECVQDMDHENMFWYRQDPGLGLRLIYFSYDVKMKEKGDIPEGYSVSREKKERFSLILESASTNQTSMYLCASRGQGGMLRQYFGPGTRLTVT.

This chain joins TRBV25-1 and TRBJ1-5; tentative D call: TRBD1 (6 bases). The CDR3 consists of 14 residues. Looked up from germline, CDR1 is MGHDK and CDR2 is SYGVNS. V was pared by 5 bases and J by 4 bases, with 12 bases between. In DNA form, the CDR3 reads TGTGCCAGCAGTTTCCAGGGGATAAATCAGCCCCAGCATTTT. This codes for CASSFQGINQPQHF.

The chain recombines TRBV6-1 with TRBJ2-7; perhaps TRBD1 as D (5 bases). The V and J ends lost 4 bases and 2 bases respectively, with 18 bases between them. This CDR3 contains 16 residues. CDR1 is MNHNS and CDR2 is SASEGT in the germline V gene. The DNA for the CDR3 is TGTGCCAGCAGTGGGGTAGGGGAAGGGGTAACCTACGAGCAGTACTTC. Translated, it gives CASSGVGEGVTYEQYF.

This clone has only a few counts. This CDR3 reads CASSVVRGGGAGTDTQYF. In nucleotides, the CDR3 is TGTGCCAGCAGCGTAGTTAGAGGCGGGGGGGCCGGAACAGATACGCAGTATTTT. The chain carries TRBV9 and TRBJ2-3; 9 bases fit TRBD2. Germline loops: CDR1 SGDLS, CDR2 YYNGEE. With 0 bases clipped from V and 3 bases from J, the junction kept 11 bases outside the gene matches. CDR3 size: 18 residues.

The chain recombines TRBV5-1 with TRBJ2-3; no definite D call. Germline V gives CDR1 SGHRS, CDR2 YFSETQ. The CDR3 extends over 16 amino acids. V was pared by 0 bases and J by 0 bases, with 11 bases between. CDR3 protein: CASSLAILPSTDTQYF. The DNA for the CDR3 is TGCGCCAGCAGCTTGGCCATACTCCCGAGCACAGATACGCAGTATTTT. The complete variable domain, with remaining parts taken from reference TRBV5-1 and TRBJ2-3, reads KAGVTQTPRYLIKTRGQQVTLSCSPISGHRSVSWYQQTPGQGLQFLFEYFSETQRNKGNFPGRFSGRQFSNSRSEMNVSTLELGDSALYLCASSLAILPSTDTQYFGPGTRLTVL.

This chain uses TRBV5-4 with TRBJ2-1; 14 nucleotides align to TRBD2. The CDR3 loop spans 16 amino acids. Germline values: CDR1 SGHNT, CDR2 YYREEE (reference sequence). Trimming at V came to 0 bases and at J to 12 bases, leaving 8 bases not matched to a gene. CDR3 loop: CASSLAGLAGAPGQFF. In nucleotides, the CDR3 is TGTGCCAGCAGCTTGGCGGGACTAGCGGGGGCCCCTGGGCAGTTCTTC.

The V call is TRBV30, the J call TRBJ1-6; 7 bases map to TRBD1. Trimming at V came to 3 bases and at J to 6 bases, leaving 5 bases not matched to a gene. The CDR3 has 14 amino acids. Germline-derived CDR1 and CDR2 are GTSNPN and SVGIG (reference sequence). The DNA for the CDR3 is TGTGCCTGGAGACAGGGGAAAGCTAATTCACCCCTCCACTTT. Translation gives CAWRQGKANSPLHF. The full variable domain, with the rest looked up from reference TRBV30 and TRBJ1-6, is SQTIHQWPATLVQPVGSPLSLECTVEGTSNPNLYWYRQAAGRGLQLLFYSVGIGQISSEVPQNLSASRPQDRQFILSSKKLLLSDSGFYLCAWRQGKANSPLHFGNGTRLTVT.

This CDR3 reads CASSSPPTDTQYF. The CDR3 bases are TGTGCCAGCAGCTCCCCTCCGACAGATACGCAGTATTTT. The chain carries TRBV7-2 and TRBJ2-3; D gene unclear. The V and J ends lost 4 bases and 3 bases respectively, with 8 bases between them. CDR3 length: 13 amino acids. Germline V gene sequence: CDR1 SGHTA, CDR2 FQGNSA.

The CDR3 DNA is TGTGCCAGCAGCCAGGGAGGGGGTCGGGGTCCTGGGACTGAAGCTTTCTTT. Its translation is CASSQGGGRGPGTEAFF. The chain has TRBV4-2 and TRBJ1-1; D perhaps matches TRBD1 (6 bases). The CDR3 sequence is 17 residues long. The V end was cut by 3 bases, the J end by 5 bases, with 22 bases between. Per germline, CDR1 LGHNA and CDR2 YNFKEQ.

The CDR3 DNA sequence: TGTGCCAGCAGTTACAAGTGGGCTAGCAATCAGCCCCAGCATTTT. Protein: CASSYKWASNQPQHF. The chain recombines TRBV27 with TRBJ1-5; D gene uncertain. CDR3 length: 15 residues. Between the trimmed V and J ends, which lost 4 bases and 0 bases, there was a span of 10 bases. Per the germline V gene, CDR1 is MNHEY and CDR2 is SMNVEV (reference sequence).

V is TRBV27 and J is TRBJ2-1; D is perhaps TRBD1 (8 bases). Germline loops: CDR1 MNHEY, CDR2 SMNVEV (reference sequence). The V end was cut by 5 bases, the J end by 4 bases, with 15 bases between. CDR3 size: 15 residues. CDR3 region: CASSPIQGGYNEQFF. The CDR3 coding sequence is TGTGCCAGCAGTCCAATACAGGGGGGGTACAATGAGCAGTTCTTC.

V usage is TRBV29-1 and J usage is TRBJ1-1; D gene uncertain. Germline CDR1 SQVTM, CDR2 ANQGSEA. The CDR3 spans 13 residues. V lost 8 bases and J lost 4, with 17 bases in between. The CDR3 bases are TGCAGCTACCGCCGGAGTACGGGCACTGAAGCTTTCTTT. Translation: CSYRRSTGTEAFF.